A selection of T cell receptor beta chains follows, all from one sample in a study of beta chain features in type 1 diabetes. The method was immunoSEQ multiplex PCR; TCRdb's version includes in-frame clones alone and lacks a portion of them. The sample yields 85,000 to 110,000 clones, under 30% seen once. The sequencing input was central memory CD4+ T cells from blood. The receptors derive from a woman between 18 and 29 years old with type 1 diabetes. Each CDR3 is given with its conserved first and last residue. Each record gives: clone size, D gene, V gene, J gene, CDR3 protein, CDR3 DNA. A D gene is named only where the DNA matches it firmly. A clone size is listed for some rows: how often the clone was seen (once, few, many), or a class if it is expanded.

clone_size: few; d_call: TRBD2; v_call: TRBV19; j_call: TRBJ2-2; cdr3_aa: CASSILGSGRPGGRELFF; cdr3_nt: TGTGCCAGTAGTATCTTAGGTAGCGGGAGGCCCGGGGGAAGGGAGCTGTTTTTT
clone_size: .; d_call: .; v_call: TRBV14; j_call: TRBJ1-1; cdr3_aa: CASSQVSGAFF; cdr3_nt: TGTGCCAGCAGCCAAGTCTCTGGCGCTTTCTTT
clone_size: many; d_call: .; v_call: TRBV28; j_call: TRBJ2-3; cdr3_aa: CASSKSTDTQYF; cdr3_nt: TGTGCCAGCAGCAAAAGCACAGATACGCAGTATTTT
clone_size: few; d_call: .; v_call: TRBV5-1; j_call: TRBJ1-1; cdr3_aa: CASSFQGMNTEAFF; cdr3_nt: TGCGCCAGCAGCTTCCAGGGTATGAACACTGAAGCTTTCTTT
clone_size: few; d_call: .; v_call: TRBV9; j_call: TRBJ2-1; cdr3_aa: CASSVAPSAYNEQFF; cdr3_nt: TGTGCCAGCAGCGTAGCCCCTAGCGCCTACAATGAGCAGTTCTTC
clone_size: .; d_call: TRBD2; v_call: TRBV5-4; j_call: TRBJ2-6; cdr3_aa: CASSGGGLAGVRSGANVLTF; cdr3_nt: TGTGCCAGCAGTGGGGGGGGACTAGCGGGAGTTAGGTCTGGGGCCAACGTCCTGACTTTC
clone_size: once; d_call: TRBD2; v_call: TRBV10-3; j_call: TRBJ2-1; cdr3_aa: CAISESTSGKISYNEQFF; cdr3_nt: TGTGCCATCAGTGAGTCTACTAGCGGGAAGATCTCCTACAATGAGCAGTTCTTC
clone_size: few; d_call: .; v_call: TRBV27; j_call: TRBJ1-2; cdr3_aa: CASSLSRGGRGYTF; cdr3_nt: TGTGCCAGCAGTTTATCGAGGGGGGGCCGTGGCTACACCTTC
clone_size: .; d_call: TRBD1; v_call: TRBV7-3; j_call: TRBJ2-2; cdr3_aa: CASSPRTGPTGELFF; cdr3_nt: TGTGCCAGCAGCCCCCGGACAGGGCCAACCGGGGAGCTGTTTTTT
clone_size: .; d_call: TRBD1; v_call: TRBV6-5; j_call: TRBJ1-4; cdr3_aa: CASSDRGSDEKLFF; cdr3_nt: TGTGCCAGCAGCGACAGGGGGTCAGATGAAAAACTGTTTTTT
clone_size: few; d_call: .; v_call: TRBV29-1; j_call: TRBJ1-3; cdr3_aa: CSVVSGAGNTIYF; cdr3_nt: TGCAGCGTTGTGTCAGGGGCTGGAAACACCATATATTTT
clone_size: .; d_call: TRBD2; v_call: TRBV4-3; j_call: TRBJ2-3; cdr3_aa: CASSQDPAGDATQYF; cdr3_nt: TGCGCCAGCAGCCAAGACCCAGCGGGGGACGCCACGCAGTATTTT
clone_size: .; d_call: TRBD2; v_call: TRBV30; j_call: TRBJ2-3; cdr3_aa: CAWREGPGLAGSTDTQYF; cdr3_nt: TGTGCCTGGAGGGAGGGACCGGGACTAGCGGGGTCCACAGATACGCAGTATTTT
clone_size: few; d_call: TRBD1; v_call: TRBV7-3; j_call: TRBJ2-7; cdr3_aa: CASSPGTGSYEQYF; cdr3_nt: TGTGCCAGCAGCCCAGGGACAGGTAGCTACGAGCAGTACTTC
clone_size: .; d_call: .; v_call: TRBV11-2; j_call: TRBJ2-5; cdr3_aa: CASSLGTGRAETQYF; cdr3_nt: TGTGCCAGCAGCTTAGGGACAGGGAGGGCGGAGACCCAGTACTTC
clone_size: few; d_call: TRBD1; v_call: TRBV30; j_call: TRBJ1-3; cdr3_aa: CAWSPGQGNTIYF; cdr3_nt: TGTGCCTGGAGCCCGGGACAGGGAAACACCATATATTTT
clone_size: few; d_call: .; v_call: TRBV5-6; j_call: TRBJ2-3; cdr3_aa: CASRRRVSLTDTQYF; cdr3_nt: TGTGCCAGCAGGAGGAGGGTGTCACTGACAGATACGCAGTATTTT
clone_size: .; d_call: TRBD1; v_call: TRBV18; j_call: TRBJ2-3; cdr3_aa: CASSPSTPGTGTDTQYF; cdr3_nt: TGTGCCAGCTCACCATCGACACCCGGGACAGGCACAGATACGCAGTATTTT
clone_size: few; d_call: .; v_call: TRBV7-9; j_call: TRBJ2-5; cdr3_aa: CASSLGWQTQETQYF; cdr3_nt: TGTGCCAGCAGCTTAGGATGGCAAACCCAAGAGACCCAGTACTTC
clone_size: few; d_call: .; v_call: TRBV7-6; j_call: TRBJ1-2; cdr3_aa: CASSPPRAGYGYTF; cdr3_nt: TGTGCCAGCAGCCCTCCGAGGGCGGGCTATGGCTACACCTTC
clone_size: .; d_call: TRBD1; v_call: TRBV7-8; j_call: TRBJ1-3; cdr3_aa: CASSSQGASGNTIYF; cdr3_nt: TGTGCCAGCAGCAGTCAGGGGGCCTCTGGAAACACCATATATTTT
clone_size: .; d_call: .; v_call: TRBV18; j_call: TRBJ2-1; cdr3_aa: CASSPMSDSQNEQFF; cdr3_nt: TGTGCCAGCTCACCAATGAGCGACAGCCAAAATGAGCAGTTCTTC
clone_size: .; d_call: TRBD1; v_call: TRBV5-4; j_call: TRBJ1-1; cdr3_aa: CASSSRAGQGALGTEAFF; cdr3_nt: TGTGCCAGCAGCTCTCGAGCGGGACAGGGGGCGTTGGGAACTGAAGCTTTCTTT
clone_size: .; d_call: .; v_call: TRBV5-8; j_call: TRBJ1-4; cdr3_aa: CASSLRGAEKLFF; cdr3_nt: TGTGCCAGCAGCCTACGGGGGGCTGAAAAACTGTTTTTT
clone_size: few; d_call: TRBD1; v_call: TRBV7-8; j_call: TRBJ1-1; cdr3_aa: CASSAWTGEGTEAFF; cdr3_nt: TGTGCCAGCAGCGCCTGGACAGGGGAAGGAACTGAAGCTTTCTTT
clone_size: .; d_call: TRBD1; v_call: TRBV5-6; j_call: TRBJ1-4; cdr3_aa: CASSSDRAQKLFF; cdr3_nt: TGTGCCAGCAGCAGCGACAGGGCGCAAAAACTGTTTTTT
clone_size: .; d_call: .; v_call: TRBV4-2; j_call: TRBJ1-2; cdr3_aa: CASSFQGGGPGYGYTF; cdr3_nt: TGTGCCAGCAGCTTCCAAGGTGGCGGTCCGGGCTATGGCTACACCTTC
clone_size: .; d_call: TRBD2; v_call: TRBV10-3; j_call: TRBJ2-3; cdr3_aa: CAISGFWASGRVDTQYF; cdr3_nt: TGTGCCATCAGTGGGTTTTGGGCTAGCGGGAGGGTAGATACGCAGTATTTT
clone_size: few; d_call: TRBD2; v_call: TRBV6-5; j_call: TRBJ2-7; cdr3_aa: CASSKRTSGRNEQYF; cdr3_nt: TGTGCCAGCAGTAAGCGGACTAGCGGGAGGAACGAGCAGTACTTC